Included here is one TCR beta chain sequence, with context. Its antigen is not identified. Researchers grouped second doses given at about 4 or about 12 weeks into one pool. The data were obtained in a study of T cell responses to AZD1222 COVID-19 vaccine. The junction had 3 bases not matched to a gene; V was cut back by 6 bases and J by 6 bases. The germline CDR1 and CDR2 sequences are PRHDT and FYEKMQ (reference sequence). This CDR3 comprises 12 residues. Regarding the study as a whole: No repertoire was sampled before or during the peak T cell response, only after it. White British ancestry dominated among donors, who included more females, and clonal diversity was possibly underestimated. With dominance at 160-218 and 743-854, vaccine-associated CD4 TCRs spanned spike.

The repertoire was sequenced with immunoSEQ multiplex PCR; TCRdb's copy has only in-frame clones and lacks some. The table has roughly 110,000 clones, 90% seen once. The receptor comes from an adult who received the AZD1222 COVID-19 vaccine. The J gene is TRBJ1-1, the V gene TRBV13, with 8 bases lining up with TRBD1. Sequenced material: peripheral blood, taken 28 days after the second AZD1222 dose. DNA of the CDR3: TGTGCCAGCAGACCGACAGGGGCTGAAGCTTTCTTT. Its protein product is CASRPTGAEAFF.